The entry below gives a single T cell receptor (beta chain) sequence along with its context. Its antigen is as yet unknown. Documented treatment: approximately 18 received Ad26.COV2.S at low or high dose, single or two shots; several received placebo; per-sample allocation not given. Sampling was performed 63 days after the first vaccine or placebo injection. This entry belongs to a study of Ad26.COV2.S vaccination and SARS-CoV-2 variants. Looking at the study overall: COV1001, an Ad26.COV2.S trial, supplied this vaccine-arm donor.

Findings of the study overall: Relative to placebo recipients, vaccine recipients exhibited elevated spike-specific TCR breadth.

Profiling relied on immunoSEQ multiplex PCR, and the TCRdb table lists in-frame clones only, not all of them. Of under 600,000 clones in the sample, approximately 90% were seen once. The sequence derives from a person between 18 and 65 years old who received the Ad26.COV2.S COVID-19 vaccine or a placebo. The starting material was peripheral blood, obtained in a trial of Ad26.COV2.S vaccine versus placebo.

CDR3 in amino acids: CASSLWGQTINQPQHF. In DNA form, the CDR3 reads TGTGCCAGCAGCTTGTGGGGACAGACTATCAATCAGCCCCAGCATTTT. V usage is TRBV5-5 and J usage is TRBJ1-5, with 7 nucleotides matching TRBD1. The germline V gene has CDR1 SGHKS and CDR2 YYEKEE (reference sequence). V gave up 1 base and J gave up 3 bases; unmatched junction bases: 7. The CDR3 is 16 amino acids.